Each of the 21 T cell receptor beta chains below was sequenced from the same sample in a study of cytomegalovirus exposure and HLA in healthy donors. The study ran its PCR with 60 Vbeta and 13 Jbeta primers. Libraries were prepared by immunoSEQ multiplex PCR; TCRdb keeps only in-frame clonotypes and omits some of them. Of approximately 100,000 clones in the sample, 65% were seen once. The sequencing input was PBMCs. Source of these receptors: a man younger than 45 in good health and CMV-seropositive.

This clone has a handful of counts. This chain uses TRBV2 with TRBJ2-2; 12 nucleotides line up with TRBD2. The V gene's germline CDR1 is SNHLY and CDR2 FYNNEI. This CDR3 has 17 amino acids. V trimming: 0 bases; J trimming: 6 bases; junction bases outside the gene matches: 5. The CDR3 loop reads CASSEALAGGPPGELFF. CDR3 nucleotide sequence: TGTGCCAGCAGTGAAGCGCTAGCGGGGGGGCCCCCCGGGGAGCTGTTTTTT.

Details on this clone: Other DNA sequences in the sample encode the same CDR3. The genes are TRBV6-5 and TRBJ2-5, with TRBD1 matching over 9 bases. The end of the DNA aligns better with TRBJ2-7, so the J call may be wrong. The CDR3 length is 16 residues. Germline V CDR1 and CDR2: MNHEY, SVGAGI. The CDR3 nucleotides read TGTGCCAGCAGTTACTCGATACAGGGGGCGAGGTACGAGCAGTACTTC. Protein sequence: CASSYSIQGARYEQYF.

V usage is TRBV5-1 and J usage is TRBJ2-5, with a tentative D call TRBD1 (5 bases). Germline-derived CDR1 and CDR2 are SGHRS and YFSETQ. The CDR3 covers 16 residues. V was cut by 0 bases and J by 4 bases, with 16 bases left in between. In nucleotides, the CDR3 is TGCGCCAGCAGCTTGGCTCCCGATAGCCAGGGAGAGACCCAGTACTTC. Protein product: CASSLAPDSQGETQYF.

The chain recombines TRBV7-2 with TRBJ2-3; D not certain. The CDR3 length is 14 residues. The V gene lost 1 base and the J gene lost 4 bases, with 9 bases spanning the gap. CDR1 SGHTA and CDR2 FQGNSA come from the germline V gene. The CDR3 DNA reads TGTGCCAGCAGCTTAGGGCCAAACCCAGATACGCAGTATTTT. Its translation is CASSLGPNPDTQYF.

This chain connects TRBV7-6 to TRBJ1-3; 10 bases are a match to TRBD1. J gave up 0 bases and V 5 bases, and 10 bases lay outside the gene matches. Germline loops: CDR1 SGHVS, CDR2 FNYEAQ. This CDR3 is 18 amino acids long. The CDR3 spells CASSAGTGEWYSGNTIYF. CDR3 nucleotides: TGTGCCAGCAGCGCCGGGACAGGGGAATGGTACTCTGGAAACACCATATATTTT.

The rearrangement uses TRBV2 and TRBJ1-2; the match to TRBD1 covers 10 bases. Looked up from germline, CDR1 is SNHLY and CDR2 is FYNNEI. J was trimmed by 10 bases and V by 5 bases; bases with no gene match: 13. This CDR3 contains 15 residues. This CDR3 is CASSPARQGANVYTF. The CDR3 DNA sequence: TGTGCCAGCAGTCCCGCGCGACAGGGGGCGAATGTCTACACCTTC.

The chain joins TRBV27 to TRBJ1-1, with TRBD1 as a possible D gene (6 bases). Germline V gene sequence: CDR1 MNHEY, CDR2 SMNVEV (reference sequence). Deletions cut 2 bases from V and 0 bases from J, with 7 bases between. The CDR3 extends over 14 amino acids. The CDR3 reads CASSLEGVNTEAFF. Written as DNA, the CDR3 is TGTGCCAGCAGTTTAGAGGGGGTGAACACTGAAGCTTTCTTT.

The V and J genes are TRBV7-6 and TRBJ1-4; no reliable D call. The length of the CDR3 is 15 residues. Per the germline V gene, CDR1 is SGHVS and CDR2 is FNYEAQ. The V gene lost 0 bases and the J gene lost 8 bases, with 13 bases spanning the gap. The DNA for the CDR3 is TGTGCCAGCAGCTTAGCGCTGGGCAGCGGGGAAAAACTGTTTTTT. It specifies CASSLALGSGEKLFF.

This clone has a handful of counts. The V call is TRBV2, the J call TRBJ2-7; tentative D call: TRBD2 (6 bases). Between the trimmed V and J ends, which lost 7 bases and 6 bases, there was a span of 13 bases. Germline lookup yields CDR1 SNHLY and CDR2 FYNNEI. The CDR3 runs 12 residues. DNA for the CDR3: TGTGCCAGCATCTCCGGGACTCTCGAGCAGTACTTC. Translated: CASISGTLEQYF.

The V call is TRBV6-4, the J call TRBJ2-3; perhaps TRBD2 as D (7 bases). Germline V CDR1 and CDR2: MRHNA, SNTAGT. This CDR3 contains 16 residues. V lost 5 bases and J 5 bases, leaving 20 bases between the germline ends. The DNA of the CDR3 is TGTGCCAGCAGTCAAAATCCTGGGGGGGCCGGAGATACGCAGTATTTT. Its protein product is CASSQNPGGAGDTQYF.

This chain joins TRBV9 and TRBJ2-1; 9 positions agree with TRBD2. CDR3 length: 16 amino acids. The V segment lost 0 bases and the J segment 4 bases; nucleotides outside the gene matches: 5. CDR1 SGDLS and CDR2 YYNGEE come from the germline V gene. The CDR3 spells CASSVAASGGYNEQFF. In nucleotides, the CDR3 is TGTGCCAGCAGCGTAGCAGCCAGCGGGGGGTACAATGAGCAGTTCTTC.

The chain combines TRBV19 with TRBJ2-5; D remains unclear. The J call is doubtful: the DNA matches TRBJ2-7 better. Germline-derived CDR1 and CDR2 are LNHDA and SQIVND (reference sequence). The CDR3 has 13 residues. CDR3 sequence (DNA): TGTGCCAGTAGTATAGATCTGATCTACGAGCAGTACTTC. Protein sequence: CASSIDLIYEQYF.

V and J are TRBV5-6 and TRBJ2-7; 10 bases fit TRBD2. The trim removed 5 bases at V and 2 bases at J, leaving 13 bases unmatched. Germline-derived CDR1 and CDR2 are SGHDT and YYEEEE. This CDR3 contains 17 residues. CDR3 DNA: TGTGCCAGCAGTTACTTTCCCAGCGGGGGGGCCCCCTACGAGCAGTACTTC. It specifies CASSYFPSGGAPYEQYF.

Here the CDR3 DNA reads TGTGCCAGCAGCCAAGATAAGGTTACAGGGGGCGTCTATGGCTACACCTTC. This sequence encodes CASSQDKVTGGVYGYTF. The genes are TRBV4-2 and TRBJ1-2, with 9 bases identical to TRBD1. Trimming took 0 bases from V and 4 from J; bases not matched to a gene: 9. The CDR3 consists of 17 residues. Germline V gene lookup returns CDR1 LGHNA and CDR2 YNFKEQ.

The rearrangement joins TRBV19 to TRBJ1-5, with D uncertain. The CDR3 has 16 residues. V lost 3 bases to trimming and J lost 2 bases, with 14 bases between them. Germline assignment: CDR1 LNHDA and CDR2 SQIVND (reference sequence). The CDR3 nucleotides are TGTGCCAGTAGTATTGTGAAGCGAGCGGGCAATCAGCCCCAGCATTTT. Its translation: CASSIVKRAGNQPQHF.

The table lists this clone with a count of one. This chain uses TRBV2 with TRBJ1-5, with TRBD1 matching 7 bases. Germline-derived CDR1 and CDR2 are SNHLY and FYNNEI. With V trimmed by 3 bases and J by 7 bases, 6 bases remained unmatched. CDR3 size: 14 residues. As DNA, the CDR3 is TGTGCCAGCAGTGACCGGGACAGCCCACAGCCCCAGCATTTT. Translated: CASSDRDSPQPQHF.

This chain joins TRBV5-6 and TRBJ2-7; TRBD2 might be the D (6 bases). This CDR3 is built from 15 residues. In germline, CDR1 is SGHDT, CDR2 YYEEEE. V lost 5 bases, J lost 7 bases, and 22 bases lay in between. CDR3 in DNA: TGTGCCAGCAGTTACCGGGACTTCAGAGCGAGTGAGCAGTACTTC. This gives the protein CASSYRDFRASEQYF.

This clone was seen a handful of times. The V gene is TRBV5-1, the J gene TRBJ2-7, with TRBD1 identical over 12 bases. Trimming took 0 bases from V and 6 from J; bases not matched to a gene: 4. This CDR3 comprises 15 residues. CDR1 SGHRS and CDR2 YFSETQ come from the germline V gene. The CDR3 nucleotides are TGCGCCAGCAGCTTGGACGGGACAGGGGGCCGCGAGCAGTACTTC. The encoded protein is CASSLDGTGGREQYF.

The chain uses TRBV5-6 and TRBJ1-1; 8 bases agree with TRBD1. Germline loops: CDR1 SGHDT, CDR2 YYEEEE. This CDR3 has 15 residues. J was trimmed by 5 bases and V by 2 bases; bases with no gene match: 8. The CDR3 bases are TGTGCCAGCAGCTTACGGACAGGGTGGAATACTGAAGCTTTCTTT. Amino acids: CASSLRTGWNTEAFF.

This clone was observed a handful of times. The chain recombines TRBV4-2 with TRBJ1-1, with 8 positions matching TRBD1. V was pared by 1 base and J by 10 bases, with 5 bases of the junction left unmatched. Germline CDR1 is LGHNA and CDR2 is YNFKEQ. The CDR3 contains 13 residues. Here the CDR3 reads CASSQVEDRVAFF. The CDR3, as DNA: TGTGCCAGCAGCCAAGTAGAGGACAGGGTAGCTTTCTTT.

The chain joins TRBV10-3 to TRBJ2-2; D is uncertain. CDR3 length: 13 amino acids. Trimming pared 0 bases from V and 8 bases from J, leaving 7 bases between. Germline V gene lookup returns CDR1 ENHRY and CDR2 SYGVKD. CDR3 amino acids: CAISESPEGELFF. The CDR3 DNA reads as TGTGCCATCAGTGAGTCCCCCGAGGGGGAGCTGTTTTTT.